This T cell receptor (beta chain) derives from a study of T cell repertoires in cytomegalovirus infection. Study-wide background: Both CMV infection and a matching HLA type were indicated by public TCR beta signatures. General study points: The response measured ex vivo was dominated by TCR beta clonotypes (HLA-C-restricted and CMV-specific).

TCRdb itself ran the reads through MiXCR, one entry per CDR3 protein. The sample holds roughly 730,000 distinct CDR3 sequences, roughly 30% seen once. Per germline, CDR1 MNHEY and CDR2 SVGEGT. The CDR3 extends over 15 amino acids. The ends lost 5 bases at V and 5 bases at J; junction bases unmatched: 10. As regards this clonotype: Antigen unknown.

The sequencing used cultured PBMCs, collected from culture after CMV antigen stimulation. The genes are TRBV6-2 or TRBV6-3 and TRBJ2-5, with TRBD2 matching over 8 bases. This clonotype was sampled from a human donor in good health (CMV status not recorded). Some clones in this sample may be carry-over from other donors' samples. In DNA, the CDR3 is TGTGCCAGCAGTCCCAACGGACTAGCTATGGAGACCCAGTACTTC. Amino acid sequence: CASSPNGLAMETQYF.